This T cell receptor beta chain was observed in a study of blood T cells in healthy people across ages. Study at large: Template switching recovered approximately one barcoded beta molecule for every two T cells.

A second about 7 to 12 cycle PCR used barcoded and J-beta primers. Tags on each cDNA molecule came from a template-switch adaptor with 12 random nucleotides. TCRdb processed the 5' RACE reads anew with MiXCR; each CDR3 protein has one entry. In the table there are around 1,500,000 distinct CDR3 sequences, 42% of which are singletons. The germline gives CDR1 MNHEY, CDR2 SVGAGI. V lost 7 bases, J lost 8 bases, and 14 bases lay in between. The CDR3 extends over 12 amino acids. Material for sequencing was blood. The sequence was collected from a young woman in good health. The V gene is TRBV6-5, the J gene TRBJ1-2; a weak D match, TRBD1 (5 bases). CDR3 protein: CASTTPGDGYTF. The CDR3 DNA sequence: TGTGCCAGCACGACGCCGGGGGACGGCTACACCTTC.